This T cell receptor beta chain was recorded in a study of cytomegalovirus exposure and HLA in healthy donors. The overall study: Unique TCR beta sequences numbering some 120 million came from 150 million to 200 million T cells in an earlier analysis. General observations from the study: For TCR beta chains, V- and J-gene trimming was later linked to a missense DCLRE1C variant. Most TCR beta V segments were productive about 87% or about 30% of the time in an earlier analysis.

In the PCR, 60 Vbeta and 13 Jbeta primers were used. Sequencing was performed with immunoSEQ multiplex PCR; in TCRdb, only in-frame clones are kept and a portion is missing. The repertoire holds 130,000 or so clones, approximately 80% seen once, with about 1.6% in the top ten. The CDR3 has 12 residues. The germline V gene has CDR1 SNHLY and CDR2 FYNNEI. V was shortened by 6 bases and J by 5 bases, with 11 bases between the two germline ends. As for this clone: As yet, its antigen is unknown.

This sequence originates from a woman between 18 and 29 years old in good health and CMV-seronegative. Source material: PBMCs. This sequence joins TRBV2 and TRBJ2-7, with D tentatively TRBD2 (6 bases). For the CDR3, the DNA is TGTGCCAGCAGACTAGCCAGGAACGAGCAGTACTTC. Encoded protein: CASRLARNEQYF.